Shown below are 24 T cell receptor beta chains from a single sample sequenced in a study of CD8 T cells in Susac syndrome. The RNA, roughly 0.45 to 1 ug, was put through reverse transcription using random hexamers. A single record per CDR3 protein comes from TCRdb applying MiXCR to the immunoSEQ multiplex PCR reads. The sample contains under 80,000 distinct CDR3 sequences, 90% to 95% of which appear only once. The sample was CD4+ T cells from PBMCs. The receptors were gathered from a human donor with Susac syndrome.

The chain combines TRBV2 with TRBJ1-2, with D unresolved. The germline gives CDR1 SNHLY, CDR2 FYNNEI. This CDR3 has 13 amino acids. Trimming took 8 bases from V and 8 from J, leaving 18 bases between them. CDR3 sequence reads: CASVSELVDGYTF. CDR3 nucleotides: TGTGCCAGCGTTTCTGAGCTAGTGGACGGCTACACCTTC.

This clonotype appeared once. The V gene is TRBV18, the J gene TRBJ1-3; 7 bases are shared with TRBD1. The CDR3 has 15 residues. Losses at the gene ends were 3 bases for V and 3 bases for J; bases not matched to a gene: 5. The germline CDR1 and CDR2 sequences are KGHSH and LQKENI. Written as DNA, the CDR3 is TGTGCCAGCTCACCGAGGGGGCAGGGTGGAAACACCATATATTTT. Encoded protein: CASSPRGQGGNTIYF.

The chain is built from TRBV18 and TRBJ2-3, with TRBD1 identical over 9 bases. This CDR3 contains 16 residues. The J segment lost 2 bases and the V segment lost 2 bases, leaving 5 bases of the junction unmatched. CDR1 is KGHSH, CDR2 LQKENI, per germline. The CDR3 coding sequence is TGTGCCAGCTCACCATCCGGGACAGGGCCCACAGATACGCAGTATTTT. Its translation is CASSPSGTGPTDTQYF.

The chain uses TRBV21-1 and TRBJ2-4; the D call in the table, TRBD1, was not verified against the DNA. TRBV21-1 constitutes a pseudogene. CDR3 length equals 14 residues. The CDR3 nucleotides read TGTGCCAGCAGCAGGTTGGACAGGGGAGGCATTCAGTACTTC. It specifies CASSRLDRGGIQYF.

CDR3 sequence: CASSFRLVGEQYF. The DNA of the CDR3 is TGTGCCAGCAGCTTCAGACTAGTGGGCGAGCAGTACTTC. The chain links TRBV7-2 to TRBJ2-7; perhaps TRBD2 as D (6 bases). V lost 3 bases to trimming and J lost 6 bases, with 12 bases between them. Germline V gene sequence: CDR1 SGHTA, CDR2 FQGNSA. The CDR3 extends over 13 amino acids.

This clonotype came up once. The chain couples TRBV28 to TRBJ2-4; tentatively, D is TRBD1 (5 bases). V was cut by 6 bases and J by 7 bases, with 10 bases left in between. Germline CDR1 is MDHEN and CDR2 is SYDVKM. The CDR3 extends over 12 amino acids. CDR3 in amino acids: CASRDIVNIQYF. In nucleotides, the CDR3 is TGTGCCAGCAGGGACATTGTTAACATTCAGTACTTC.

There are a few counts of this clonotype. The chain couples TRBV25-1 to TRBJ2-5, with 9 bases fitting TRBD2. The CDR3 extends over 15 amino acids. Trimming took 5 bases from V and 4 from J; bases not matched to a gene: 8. The germline V gene has CDR1 MGHDK and CDR2 SYGVNS. In nucleotides, the CDR3 is TGTGCCAGCAGTAAGATAGCGGGAGATCGAGAGACCCAGTACTTC. Protein product: CASSKIAGDRETQYF. Looking up the rest from reference TRBV25-1 and TRBJ2-5 gives the full variable domain: EADIYQTPRYLVIGTGKKITLECSQTMGHDKMYWYQQDPGMELHLIHYSYGVNSTEKGDLSSESTVSRIRTEHFPLTLESARPSHTSQYLCASSKIAGDRETQYFGPGTRLLVL.

The chain carries TRBV20-1 and TRBJ1-3, with unresolved D. CDR3 length: 15 residues. The V gene's germline CDR1 is DFQATT and CDR2 SNEGSKA (reference sequence). V was pared by 3 bases and J by 0 bases, with 12 bases between. CDR3 DNA: TGCAGTGCTAGCCGAGAGAGGCCCTCTGGAAACACCATATATTTT. Its translation is CSASRERPSGNTIYF.

The chain carries TRBV3-1 and TRBJ1-2; D is unclear. Trimming pared 0 bases from V and 2 bases from J, leaving 16 bases between. CDR3 length: 17 amino acids. CDR1 is LGHDT and CDR2 is YNNKEL in the germline V gene (reference sequence). Here the CDR3 reads CASSQDRYARTNYGYTF. DNA of the CDR3: TGTGCCAGCAGCCAAGATCGGTATGCCAGGACCAACTATGGCTACACCTTC.

The chain couples TRBV21-1 to TRBJ2-7; the table's D call TRBD1 went unverified against the DNA. TRBV21-1 is labeled a pseudogene. The CDR3 has 14 amino acids. The CDR3 loop is CASKRGIGLCEQYF. CDR3 nucleotide sequence: TGTGCCAGCAAACGGGGGATCGGGTTGTGTGAGCAGTACTTC.

This chain joins TRBV6-6 and TRBJ2-3; D is possibly TRBD1 or TRBD2 (6 bases each). V was trimmed by 6 bases and J by 4 bases, leaving 17 bases between them. The CDR3 loop spans 15 amino acids. From germline, CDR1 is MNHNY and CDR2 SVGAGI (reference sequence). Written as DNA, the CDR3 is TGTGCCAGCAGAAGGGGGGAGTCAAGGCCAGATACGCAGTATTTT. This gives the protein CASRRGESRPDTQYF.

This clonotype has only one observation. V is TRBV5-1 and J is TRBJ2-1; 7 bases agree with TRBD1. The CDR3 consists of 14 residues. CDR1 is SGHRS and CDR2 is YFSETQ in the germline V gene. The ends lost 0 bases at V and 5 bases at J; junction bases unmatched: 2. The CDR3 bases are TGCGCCAGCAGCTTGGGGACAGGAGACAATGAGCAGTTCTTC. Translated: CASSLGTGDNEQFF. Complete variable domain (other parts from reference TRBV5-1 and TRBJ2-1): KAGVTQTPRYLIKTRGQQVTLSCSPISGHRSVSWYQQTPGQGLQFLFEYFSETQRNKGNFPGRFSGRQFSNSRSEMNVSTLELGDSALYLCASSLGTGDNEQFFGPGTRLTVL.

The gene calls are TRBV20-1 and TRBJ2-3, with D possibly being TRBD1 (6 bases). The germline V and J ends were trimmed by 6 bases and 4 bases, with 17 bases remaining between them. In germline, CDR1 is DFQATT, CDR2 SNEGSKA (reference sequence). The CDR3 spans 14 residues. The CDR3 DNA sequence: TGCAGTGCCCACCCCCCAGGGGTCGCAGATACGCAGTATTTT. Translation gives CSAHPPGVADTQYF.

The rearrangement uses TRBV5-6 and TRBJ2-2; 7 positions match TRBD1. The CDR3 has 16 amino acids. Losses at the gene ends were 4 bases for V and 7 bases for J; bases not matched to a gene: 13. The germline CDR1 and CDR2 sequences are SGHDT and YYEEEE. As DNA, the CDR3 is TGTGCCAGCAGCCCCCCGGACAGGACACACGGCGGGGAGCTGTTTTTT. Its translation is CASSPPDRTHGGELFF. The full variable domain, in which reference TRBV5-6 and TRBJ2-2 provide the parts outside the CDR3, is DAGVTQSPTHLIKTRGQQVTLRCSPKSGHDTVSWYQQALGQGPQFIFQYYEEEERQRGNFPDRFSGHQFPNYSSELNVNALLLGDSALYLCASSPPDRTHGGELFFGEGSRLTVL.

In this sample, this clonotype turned up once. V usage is TRBV3-1 and J usage is TRBJ1-3; weak D call: TRBD1 (6 bases). V dropped 5 bases and J dropped 9 bases, with 14 bases sitting between them. Germline V CDR1 and CDR2: LGHDT, YNNKEL (reference sequence). The CDR3 is 13 amino acids. Here the CDR3 reads CASSSVTGTTIYF. CDR3 nucleotides: TGTGCCAGCAGCTCAGTGACAGGTACCACCATATATTTT.

Turning to this clonotype: The germline gene is not matched at one end of the junction; a read error may be the cause. The chain carries TRBV29-1 and TRBJ1-1; D remains ambiguous. In germline, CDR1 is SQVTM, CDR2 ANQGSEA. The CDR3 covers 13 residues. The CDR3 sequence is CSVRGLLFTETFF. The CDR3 nucleotides are TGCAGCGTTCGGGGTCTGCTGTTCACTGAAACTTTCTTT.

This chain uses TRBV7-2 with TRBJ1-1; D uncertain. This CDR3 is 16 amino acids long. Germline V gene lookup returns CDR1 SGHTA and CDR2 FQGNSA. V was trimmed by 3 bases and J by 5 bases, leaving 19 bases between them. The CDR3 DNA reads as TGTGCCAGCAGCTTCGTGACCTCGCGAGTTTTGACTGAAGCTTTCTTT. This translates into CASSFVTSRVLTEAFF.

The chain uses TRBV28 and TRBJ2-3, with D possibly being TRBD2 (5 bases). Germline CDR1 reads MDHEN; CDR2 reads SYDVKM. V lost 6 bases and J lost 5, with 15 bases in between. The CDR3 sequence is 14 residues long. The CDR3 sequence is CASRGPLGEDTQYF. The CDR3 nucleotides read TGTGCCAGCAGAGGCCCTCTGGGAGAAGATACGCAGTATTTT.

The rearrangement uses TRBV28 and TRBJ2-7; 9 bases are shared with TRBD1. This CDR3 spans 15 amino acids. The trim removed 7 bases at V and 4 bases at J, leaving 11 bases unmatched. Germline CDR1 and CDR2: MDHEN and SYDVKM. CDR3 protein: CASNTMWDRAYEQYF. In DNA form, the CDR3 reads TGTGCCAGCAACACCATGTGGGACAGGGCGTACGAGCAGTACTTC. Combining the CDR3 with reference TRBV28 and TRBJ2-7 gives the whole variable domain DVKVTQSSRYLVKRTGEKVFLECVQDMDHENMFWYRQDPGLGLRLIYFSYDVKMKEKGDIPEGYSVSREKKERFSLILESASTNQTSMYLCASNTMWDRAYEQYFGPGTRLTVT.

The rearrangement joins TRBV5-1 to TRBJ1-1; 7 bases agree with TRBD1. CDR3 size: 16 residues. Germline trimming cut 3 bases from V and 4 bases from J; bases unmatched to any gene: 12. The V gene's germline CDR1 is SGHRS and CDR2 YFSETQ. CDR3 nucleotides: TGCGCCAGCAGCTCGGGACAGTCTGGATTGGGCACTGAAGCTTTCTTT. Amino acids: CASSSGQSGLGTEAFF.

This rearrangement joins TRBV7-2 to TRBJ1-1; D not certain. The V and J ends lost 4 bases and 2 bases respectively, with 8 bases between them. The CDR3 totals 13 residues. Germline V gene data show CDR1 as SGHTA and CDR2 as FQGNSA. The CDR3 loop is CASSSFTNTEAFF. CDR3 DNA: TGTGCCAGCAGCTCCTTCACCAACACTGAAGCTTTCTTT.

The chain has TRBV18 and TRBJ2-1; 7 nucleotides align to TRBD2. The length of the CDR3 is 15 residues. The germline V gene has CDR1 KGHSH and CDR2 LQKENI. Trimming at V came to 1 base and at J to 3 bases, leaving 3 bases not matched to a gene. In DNA, the CDR3 is TGTGCCAGCTCACCACTTTTAGCGGGCTACAATGAGCAGTTCTTC. This sequence encodes CASSPLLAGYNEQFF.

The J gene is TRBJ2-5, the V gene TRBV12-3 or TRBV12-4; D is unclear. Trimming took off 1 base at V and 1 base at J, with 19 bases between the two ends. This CDR3 is 18 amino acids long. Here the CDR3 DNA reads TGTGCCAGCAGTTTAGTGATTCGGGTCCCGGCGAGCCAAGAGACCCAGTACTTC. Translation gives CASSLVIRVPASQETQYF.

This chain links TRBV24-1 with TRBJ2-1, with 8 bases fitting TRBD2. Germline values: CDR1 KGHDR, CDR2 SFDVKD. The CDR3 runs to 15 residues. V was clipped by 4 bases and J by 10 bases; unmatched bases: 11. The CDR3 nucleotides read TGTGCCACCAGTGACCCCGGACTAGCAAGCCGCGAGCAGTTCTTC. It encodes CATSDPGLASREQFF.